The 32 T cell receptor beta chains below come from one sample, sequenced in a study of blood T cells in healthy people across ages. Using a J-beta primer mix together with a sample-barcoded 5' primer, a second PCR was run for about 7 to 12 cycles. Each CDR3 protein is one row after TCRdb ran MiXCR on the 5' RACE reads. The profile shows about 970,000 distinct CDR3 sequences, roughly 50% of them singletons. The sequenced material came from blood. The source is a woman aged 55-70 years in good health.

This clonotype came up a few times. The V and J genes are TRBV3-1 and TRBJ2-7; the D gene is possibly TRBD2 (5 bases). Trimming took off 0 bases at V and 7 bases at J, with 19 bases between the two ends. Per the germline V gene, CDR1 is LGHDT and CDR2 is YNNKEL (reference sequence). The CDR3 is 16 amino acids. The CDR3 region has the DNA TGTGCCAGCAGCCAAGAGAGCGGACGGGCGAACAATGAGCAGTACTTC. Encoded protein: CASSQESGRANNEQYF.

A word on this clonotype: This clone may be a read error of a much larger clone one base away. The CDR3 loop reads CASSQGRADTDTQYF. In DNA, the CDR3 is TGTGCCAGCAGCCAAGGACGAGCGGACACAGATACGCAGTATTTT. The rearrangement links TRBV4-2 to TRBJ2-3; D is possibly TRBD2 (5 bases). V gave up 1 base and J gave up 2 bases, with 10 bases separating them. CDR1 and CDR2 (germline): LGHNA, YNFKEQ. The CDR3 runs to 15 residues.

This clonotype was detected a few times. The chain recombines TRBV7-2 with TRBJ1-5, with D hard to call. Germline V gene data show CDR1 as SGHTA and CDR2 as FQGNSA. Trimming cost V 6 bases and J 2 bases, with 14 bases left between them. The CDR3 extends over 15 amino acids. CDR3 in DNA: TGTGCCAGCAGAATAGACCCCGGACGCAATCAGCCCCAGCATTTT. Encoded protein: CASRIDPGRNQPQHF.

In this sample, this clonotype turned up many times. This chain connects TRBV29-1 to TRBJ2-7, with a tentative D call TRBD1 (5 bases). Trimming took off 4 bases at V and 4 bases at J, with 11 bases between the two ends. This CDR3 has 12 residues. From germline, CDR1 is SQVTM and CDR2 ANQGSEA. CDR3 sequence: CSVGSGIYEQYF. In DNA, the CDR3 is TGCAGCGTTGGGTCAGGGATATACGAGCAGTACTTC.

The V call is TRBV12-3 or TRBV12-4, the J call TRBJ2-5; D possibly uses TRBD1 or TRBD2 (5 bases each). The CDR3 has 12 amino acids. V gave up 8 bases and J gave up 7 bases, with 14 bases separating them. The CDR3 here is CASDRGWGTQYF. Here the CDR3 DNA reads TGTGCCAGCGATCGGGGCTGGGGGACCCAGTACTTC.

This chain joins TRBV3-1 and TRBJ2-7; D not certain. The CDR3 has 15 residues. Trimming took 2 bases from V and 0 from J, leaving 11 bases between them. Germline V gene sequence: CDR1 LGHDT, CDR2 YNNKEL (reference sequence). The CDR3 bases are TGTGCCAGCAGCCAATCCCCTGTTCCCTCCTACGAGCAGTACTTC. It is translated as CASSQSPVPSYEQYF.

This sequence joins TRBV3-1 and TRBJ2-1; D not certain. CDR3 length equals 14 residues. V was trimmed by 4 bases and J by 5 bases, leaving 12 bases between them. Germline loops: CDR1 LGHDT, CDR2 YNNKEL (reference sequence). The CDR3 is CASSPPNFNNEQFF. The CDR3 region has the DNA TGTGCCAGCAGCCCTCCCAATTTTAACAATGAGCAGTTCTTC.

V gene TRBV7-2 combines with J gene TRBJ1-5; D not certain. The CDR3 length is 19 residues. V was cut by 3 bases and J by 4 bases, with 25 bases left in between. CDR1 is SGHTA, CDR2 FQGNSA, per germline. The CDR3 is CASSFQLYSGEHFNQPQHF. CDR3 in DNA: TGTGCCAGCAGCTTCCAATTATACTCCGGGGAGCATTTTAATCAGCCCCAGCATTTT.

This clonotype was seen a handful of times. The chain carries TRBV7-9 and TRBJ2-7; tentatively, D is TRBD1 (7 bases). This CDR3 contains 17 residues. Germline assignment: CDR1 SEHNR and CDR2 FQNEAQ (reference sequence). Deletions cut 3 bases from V and 1 base from J, with 19 bases between. The CDR3 sequence is CASSFGFGGTESYEQYF. The CDR3 bases are TGTGCCAGCAGCTTTGGCTTTGGCGGGACAGAGTCCTACGAGCAGTACTTC.

The chain uses TRBV7-2 and TRBJ1-2; D might be TRBD1 (6 bases). Germline V CDR1 and CDR2: SGHTA, FQGNSA. The germline V and J ends were trimmed by 5 bases and 8 bases, with 21 bases remaining between them. The CDR3 consists of 15 residues. CDR3 sequence reads: CASSQNAGHSGGYTF. The DNA for the CDR3 is TGTGCCAGCAGCCAAAACGCGGGACATTCGGGAGGCTACACCTTC.

This clonotype was recorded a few times. This chain joins TRBV2 and TRBJ2-7, with D tentatively TRBD2 (5 bases). The closer fit of TRBJ2-4 to the DNA end suggests the J call may be wrong. Germline loops: CDR1 SNHLY, CDR2 FYNNEI. The CDR3 totals 12 residues. The CDR3 protein is CASSVLGDIQYF. The DNA for the CDR3 is TGTGCCAGCAGTGTGCTCGGGGACATTCAGTACTTC.

On this clonotype itself: This could be a read error, since a much larger clone is one nucleotide away. V and J are TRBV29-1 and TRBJ2-4; no firm D call. This CDR3 has 12 amino acids. Germline V lookup: CDR1 SQVTM, CDR2 ANQGSEA. V lost 4 bases and J 15 bases, leaving 19 bases between the germline ends. The CDR3 bases are TGCAGCGTTGGCGGCAGTTCCTACGAGCGGTACTTC. It specifies CSVGGSSYERYF.

Only a few counts were recorded for this clonotype. The CDR3 here is CSASPSLAGDYEQYF. In nucleotides, the CDR3 is TGCAGTGCTAGTCCCTCCTTAGCGGGGGACTACGAGCAGTACTTC. The rearrangement uses TRBV20-1 and TRBJ2-7; TRBD2 matches at 9 bases. V lost 3 bases, J lost 3 bases, and 9 bases stayed unmatched. The CDR3 sequence is 15 residues long. CDR1 DFQATT and CDR2 SNEGSKA come from the germline V gene (reference sequence).

The V and J genes are TRBV7-8 and TRBJ2-3; D gene uncertain. V was trimmed by 2 bases and J by 1 base, leaving 16 bases between them. CDR1 and CDR2 (germline): SGHVS, FQNEAQ. This CDR3 is built from 17 residues. CDR3: CASSLLGRGGRTDTQYF. The CDR3 bases are TGTGCCAGCAGCTTATTAGGTAGAGGCGGACGCACAGATACGCAGTATTTT.

V gene TRBV29-1 combines with J gene TRBJ2-1; TRBD1 aligns across 9 bases. The germline V gene has CDR1 SQVTM and CDR2 ANQGSEA. Trimming cost V 8 bases and J 9 bases; bases outside gene matches: 5. This CDR3 region has 11 residues. CDR3 in amino acids: CSPRTGVEQFF. CDR3 DNA sequence: TGCAGCCCAAGGACAGGGGTTGAGCAGTTCTTC.

This clonotype was seen only a few times. The V and J genes are TRBV12-3 or TRBV12-4 and TRBJ2-7; 10 bases are a match to TRBD1. V was pared by 6 bases and J by 3 bases, with 8 bases of the junction left unmatched. The CDR3 consists of 15 residues. The DNA of the CDR3 is TGTGCCAGCAGGCGTAAGGGACAGGGGCTCTACGAGCAGTACTTC. As protein: CASRRKGQGLYEQYF.

In its sample, this clonotype was seen a few times. This chain joins TRBV5-1 and TRBJ2-3, with 13 bases that match TRBD2. The CDR3 spans 17 residues. The V gene's germline CDR1 is SGHRS and CDR2 YFSETQ. V lost 0 bases, J lost 4 bases, and 5 bases stayed unmatched. CDR3 protein: CASSLGTSGSLADTQYF. The CDR3 coding sequence is TGCGCCAGCAGCTTGGGGACTAGCGGGAGTCTGGCAGATACGCAGTATTTT. Full variable domain (rest looked up from reference TRBV5-1 and TRBJ2-3): KAGVTQTPRYLIKTRGQQVTLSCSPISGHRSVSWYQQTPGQGLQFLFEYFSETQRNKGNFPGRFSGRQFSNSRSEMNVSTLELGDSALYLCASSLGTSGSLADTQYFGPGTRLTVL.

The sample holds a few counts of this clonotype. The V call is TRBV7-9, the J call TRBJ1-6; 7 bases match TRBD1. The CDR3 spans 15 residues. Trimming at V came to 5 bases and at J to 7 bases, leaving 8 bases not matched to a gene. Germline values: CDR1 SEHNR, CDR2 FQNEAQ (reference sequence). CDR3 sequence reads: CASSHGDRRNSPLHF. DNA of the CDR3: TGTGCCAGCAGCCACGGGGACAGACGAAATTCACCCCTCCACTTT.

The genes are TRBV20-1 and TRBJ2-7; D remains ambiguous. CDR1 DFQATT and CDR2 SNEGSKA come from the germline V gene (reference sequence). The germline V and J ends were trimmed by 0 bases and 0 bases, with 18 bases remaining between them. This CDR3 has 17 residues. CDR3 amino acids: CSARDVSGQVISYEQYF. The CDR3 DNA is TGCAGTGCTAGAGATGTGTCGGGCCAGGTTATCTCCTACGAGCAGTACTTC.

V usage is TRBV20-1 and J usage is TRBJ1-5; 8 nucleotides agree with TRBD1. The germline gives CDR1 DFQATT, CDR2 SNEGSKA (reference sequence). This CDR3 has 17 residues. The V segment lost 2 bases and the J segment 0 bases; nucleotides outside the gene matches: 9. CDR3: CSARPGQEFYSNQPQHF. CDR3 DNA: TGCAGTGCTAGACCGGGACAGGAATTTTATAGCAATCAGCCCCAGCATTTT.

The chain links TRBV3-1 to TRBJ2-1, with 8 positions matching TRBD2. The J call may be faulty, since TRBJ2-7 better matches the DNA end. Germline CDR1 LGHDT, CDR2 YNNKEL (reference sequence). This CDR3 has 15 amino acids. As DNA, the CDR3 is TGTGCCAGCAGCCAAGTACGGGGGGGGTACAATGAGCAGTACTTC. Its protein is CASSQVRGGYNEQYF.

V gene TRBV20-1 combines with J gene TRBJ1-5, with D unresolved. Trimming pared 5 bases from V and 2 bases from J, leaving 10 bases between. This CDR3 has 13 residues. The germline V gene has CDR1 DFQATT and CDR2 SNEGSKA (reference sequence). CDR3 in DNA: TGCAGTGCTCCTCTTGAGGGCAATCAGCCCCAGCATTTT. This translates into CSAPLEGNQPQHF.

This chain connects TRBV20-1 to TRBJ2-1; D call uncertain. Germline V gene data show CDR1 as DFQATT and CDR2 as SNEGSKA (reference sequence). The CDR3 sequence is 19 residues long. The V and J ends lost 0 bases and 8 bases respectively, with 29 bases between them. CDR3 bases: TGCAGTGCTAGAGATCAACTTCCTGGGATGATTTGGAGAGTCGATGAGCAGTTCTTC. Amino acids: CSARDQLPGMIWRVDEQFF.

Written as DNA, the CDR3 is TGCGCCAGCAGCTTGGCCGCGGCCTCTGGGGCCAACGTCCTGACTTTC. Amino acids: CASSLAAASGANVLTF. J is TRBJ2-6 and V is TRBV5-1; D is unresolved. The CDR3 sequence is 16 residues long. The germline CDR1 and CDR2 sequences are SGHRS and YFSETQ. The ends were cut back, 0 bases at V and 0 bases at J, with 7 bases in the middle.

The chain has TRBV24-1 and TRBJ2-5, with 7 bases fitting TRBD2. The CDR3 runs 15 residues. The V gene end was trimmed by 1 base and the J gene end by 5 bases; junction bases not matched to a gene: 6. Germline values: CDR1 KGHDR, CDR2 SFDVKD. This chain's CDR3 is CATSDFAREGETQYF. The CDR3 coding sequence is TGTGCCACCAGTGATTTCGCCAGGGAGGGTGAGACCCAGTACTTC.

The gene calls are TRBV2 and TRBJ1-5, with TRBD1 matching over 9 bases. V dropped 1 base and J dropped 5; count of bases not matched to a gene: 6. CDR3 length equals 16 residues. Germline V gives CDR1 SNHLY, CDR2 FYNNEI. In nucleotides, the CDR3 is TGTGCCAGCAGTGAAGTCCGGACAGGGGACGATCAGCCCCAGCATTTT. It is translated as CASSEVRTGDDQPQHF.

This clonotype was seen only a few times. The chain couples TRBV10-3 to TRBJ1-6, with TRBD1 matching over 7 bases. The length of the CDR3 is 14 residues. Germline CDR1 ENHRY, CDR2 SYGVKD. Trimming removed 10 bases from V and 7 bases from J; junction bases left unmatched: 10. This CDR3 is CATMYRGGNSPLHF. As DNA, the CDR3 is TGTGCCACCATGTACAGGGGAGGCAATTCACCCCTCCACTTT.

Only one count was recorded for this clonotype. The gene calls are TRBV7-2 and TRBJ1-1; D is undetermined. Germline CDR1 and CDR2: SGHTA and FQGNSA. This CDR3 contains 13 residues. The germline V and J ends were trimmed by 6 bases and 2 bases, with 10 bases remaining between them. CDR3 in DNA: TGTGCCAGCAGTGTAGGGTTTAACACTGAAGCTTTCTTT. Protein sequence: CASSVGFNTEAFF.

This clonotype has only a few counts. The V call is TRBV29-1, the J call TRBJ2-3; 7 bases match TRBD2. The V segment lost 1 base and the J segment 3 bases; nucleotides outside the gene matches: 4. The CDR3 runs to 14 residues. Germline assignment: CDR1 SQVTM and CDR2 ANQGSEA. The chain's CDR3 is CSVEVGGFTDTQYF. The CDR3 DNA reads TGCAGCGTTGAAGTGGGGGGGTTTACAGATACGCAGTATTTT.

The chain links TRBV2 to TRBJ2-1, with D hard to call. CDR1 SNHLY and CDR2 FYNNEI come from the germline V gene. V was cut by 6 bases and J by 1 base, with 13 bases left in between. The CDR3 loop spans 15 amino acids. CDR3 protein: CASRPRFLSYNEQFF. The CDR3 DNA reads TGTGCCAGCAGACCCAGGTTTTTATCCTACAATGAGCAGTTCTTC.

The rearrangement links TRBV9 to TRBJ2-3; 13 bases fit TRBD2. Looked up from germline, CDR1 is SGDLS and CDR2 is YYNGEE. The CDR3 totals 15 residues. Trimming removed 8 bases from V and 4 bases from J; junction bases left unmatched: 7. The CDR3 DNA is TGTGCCAGTGGCGGACTAGCGGGAGCGTCAGATACGCAGTATTTT. Protein product: CASGGLAGASDTQYF.

This sequence joins TRBV7-2 and TRBJ2-5; 12 nucleotides agree with TRBD2. Germline-derived CDR1 and CDR2 are SGHTA and FQGNSA. V gave up 5 bases and J gave up 6 bases; unmatched junction bases: 4. CDR3 length: 14 amino acids. CDR3 DNA: TGTGCCAGCAGCCGACTAGCGGGAGCGAAGACCCAGTACTTC. It translates to CASSRLAGAKTQYF.